This T cell receptor (beta chain) was obtained from a study of CD8+CD57+ T cells in acquired aplastic anemia. The wider study: Sorted CD4+ and CD8+ cells yielded 2.5 to 3.5 ug of DNA on average.

Using genomic DNA as the template, TCR beta VDJ and CDR3 profiling was carried out. One entry per CDR3 protein results from TCRdb running MiXCR on the reads. The sample carries 150,000 to 200,000 distinct CDR3 sequences, roughly half recorded once. Study-wide results and limits: Researchers reported that CD8+ Simpson's diversity was not significantly different in patients versus controls.

This clonotype was recorded many times. Its cognate antigen is unknown. The ends lost 6 bases at V and 3 bases at J; junction bases unmatched: 5. The CDR3 contains 14 residues. Germline CDR1 and CDR2: LNHDA and SQIVND (reference sequence). The V gene is TRBV19, the J gene TRBJ1-1, with 9 nucleotides matching TRBD1. Sequencing input: sorted CD4+, CD8+, or CD8+CD57+ T cells (not recorded which) from PBMCs. This sequence originates from a human donor in good health. The CDR3 region is CASRDRGDYTEAFF. In nucleotides, the CDR3 is TGTGCCAGTAGAGACAGGGGGGATTACACTGAAGCTTTCTTT.